These 25 T cell receptor beta chains came from one sample sequenced in a study of T cell changes during pregnancy in multiple sclerosis (dated by TCRdb to about 2019). The library relied on the immunoSEQ multiplex PCR assay. The table was pulled from immuneACCESS by TCRdb, which kept in-frame rearrangements only. Such tables lose some clones; where checked, under half of the loss comes from unresolved V genes, and the rest has no known cause. This sample has roughly 52,000 clones in its table, and 85% to 95% of those were observed once. The ten biggest clones cover less than 4% of the sample. Sequencing was performed on CD8+ T cells from peripheral blood mononuclear cells, taken in the third trimester of pregnancy. The receptors originated from a female donor with multiple sclerosis, enrolled in a pregnancy study.

The chain is built from TRBV5-1 and TRBJ2-1; D might be TRBD1 (5 bases). Germline CDR1 SGHRS, CDR2 YFSETQ. V lost 4 bases, J lost 2 bases, and 10 bases lay in between. The CDR3 length is 14 residues. The CDR3 DNA reads as TGCGCCAGCAGCCTACAGGTGGCCTACAATGAGCAGTTCTTC. As protein: CASSLQVAYNEQFF.

The CDR3 sequence: CASSPRGHRLYNEQFF. The CDR3 DNA follows: TGTGCCAGCAGCCCTAGGGGACACAGGCTCTACAATGAGCAGTTCTTC. The chain combines TRBV14 with TRBJ2-1, with D possibly matching TRBD1 (6 bases). V was trimmed by 4 bases and J by 3 bases, leaving 16 bases between them. There are 16 residues in the CDR3. Per the germline V gene, CDR1 is SGHDN and CDR2 is FVKESK. Using reference TRBV14 and TRBJ2-1 for the parts outside the CDR3, the full variable domain is EAGVTQFPSHSVIEKGQTVTLRCDPISGHDNLYWYRRVMGKEIKFLLHFVKESKQDESGMPNNRFLAERTGGTYSTLKVQPAELEDSGVYFCASSPRGHRLYNEQFFGPGTRLTVL.

The chain combines TRBV7-2 with TRBJ1-3, with 10 bases lining up with TRBD1. Germline CDR1 and CDR2: SGHTA and FQGNSA. The length of the CDR3 is 15 residues. The V segment lost 5 bases and the J segment 3 bases; nucleotides outside the gene matches: 4. This CDR3 is CASSGRDRGGNTIYF. The CDR3 DNA reads TGTGCCAGCAGCGGCCGGGACAGGGGTGGAAACACCATATATTTT.

This rearrangement joins TRBV7-9 to TRBJ1-1; D is unresolved. V was pared by 5 bases and J by 0 bases, with 10 bases between. CDR3 size: 14 residues. Per the germline V gene, CDR1 is SEHNR and CDR2 is FQNEAQ (reference sequence). CDR3 region: CASSARNMNTEAFF. The CDR3 DNA reads TGTGCCAGCAGCGCTCGTAACATGAACACTGAAGCTTTCTTT.

This chain connects TRBV27 to TRBJ1-4; D perhaps matches TRBD1 (6 bases). CDR3 size: 16 residues. V was shortened by 8 bases and J by 0 bases, with 16 bases between the two germline ends. Germline loops: CDR1 MNHEY, CDR2 SMNVEV (reference sequence). CDR3 coding DNA: TGTGCCAGCGCGGACAGTACTCGTACAACTAATGAAAAACTGTTTTTT. It translates to CASADSTRTTNEKLFF.

This chain connects TRBV28 to TRBJ2-7; D remains ambiguous. Germline lookup yields CDR1 MDHEN and CDR2 SYDVKM. V was shortened by 3 bases and J by 3 bases, with 3 bases between the two germline ends. This CDR3 has 11 amino acids. DNA for the CDR3: TGTGCCAGCAGTTTTCGCTACGAGCAGTACTTC. It specifies CASSFRYEQYF.

The chain is built from TRBV25-1 and TRBJ2-7; perhaps TRBD2 as D (6 bases). CDR1 MGHDK and CDR2 SYGVNS come from the germline V gene. Trimming cost V 5 bases and J 4 bases, with 12 bases left between them. The CDR3 covers 13 residues. The DNA for the CDR3 is TGTGCCAGCAGTCTCTACGGGACTTACGAGCAGTACTTC. This gives the protein CASSLYGTYEQYF.

The rearrangement joins TRBV14 to TRBJ2-7; tentative D call: TRBD2 (5 bases). The germline V gene encodes CDR1 SGHDN and CDR2 FVKESK. Trimming shortened V by 3 bases and J by 5 bases, and 14 bases separated the two germline ends. The CDR3 is 14 amino acids. CDR3 bases: TGTGCCAGCAGCCAGGGTAACCTAGCTAACGAGCAGTACTTC. Translating it yields CASSQGNLANEQYF.

V and J are TRBV5-6 and TRBJ2-3; D remains ambiguous. This CDR3 is built from 12 residues. V shed 4 bases and J shed 0 bases, with 3 bases lying between them. Germline values: CDR1 SGHDT, CDR2 YYEEEE. The CDR3 sequence is CASSPSTDTQYF. The DNA for the CDR3 is TGTGCCAGCAGCCCTAGCACAGATACGCAGTATTTT.

The CDR3 protein is CASSLDGGLGKFHEQFF. The CDR3 DNA sequence: TGTGCCAGCAGTTTAGATGGGGGACTAGGGAAATTCCATGAGCAGTTCTTC. The chain carries TRBV27 and TRBJ2-1; 8 nucleotides match TRBD2. The CDR3 runs to 17 residues. CDR1 MNHEY and CDR2 SMNVEV come from the germline V gene (reference sequence). V shed 2 bases, J shed 8 bases, and the junction held 14 bases outside the gene matches.

The J gene is TRBJ2-5, the V gene TRBV7-9; D not certain. Per germline, CDR1 SEHNR and CDR2 FQNEAQ (reference sequence). The CDR3 extends over 15 amino acids. V was trimmed by 0 bases and J by 2 bases, leaving 10 bases between them. DNA of the CDR3: TGTGCCAGCAGCTTAGCGCCGAGCATTCAAGAGACCCAGTACTTC. It specifies CASSLAPSIQETQYF.

CDR3 nucleotides: TGTGCCAGCTCACCTCCCCCCCGGGACAGGATTTACAATGAGCAGTTCTTC. Translation gives CASSPPPRDRIYNEQFF. This chain joins TRBV18 and TRBJ2-1; 8 nucleotides agree with TRBD1. CDR1 and CDR2 (germline): KGHSH, LQKENI. The CDR3 has 17 residues. The V segment lost 3 bases and the J segment 4 bases; nucleotides outside the gene matches: 11.

The gene calls are TRBV6-5 and TRBJ1-1; weak D call: TRBD1 (6 bases). V was shortened by 7 bases and J by 5 bases, with 17 bases between the two germline ends. Germline CDR1 is MNHEY and CDR2 is SVGAGI. CDR3 length: 14 amino acids. CDR3 sequence (DNA): TGTGCCAGCACCTTTTCAGGGGCCGGGACTGAAGCTTTCTTT. Translating gives CASTFSGAGTEAFF.

CDR3 DNA: TGCGCCAGCAGCCAAGATGACAGGCAATACTTGAACACCGGGGAGCTGTTTTTT. Encoded protein: CASSQDDRQYLNTGELFF. J is TRBJ2-2 and V is TRBV4-1, with D possibly being TRBD1 (6 bases). The V end lost 0 bases, the J end lost 1 base, and 15 bases lay between the germline ends. The CDR3 consists of 18 residues. Germline-derived CDR1 and CDR2 are MGHRA and YSYEKL.

The chain links TRBV7-9 to TRBJ1-1; D remains ambiguous. The V end was cut by 8 bases, the J end by 6 bases, with 10 bases between. The CDR3 sequence is 11 residues long. CDR1 and CDR2 (germline): SEHNR, FQNEAQ (reference sequence). CDR3 loop: CASLYEAEAFF. The CDR3 DNA follows: TGTGCCAGCCTATATGAAGCTGAAGCTTTCTTT.

The chain couples TRBV23-1 to TRBJ2-5, with TRBD1 identical over 11 bases. TRBV23-1 is recorded as an ORF, its role being uncertain. Unmatched junction bases numbered 13, after V lost 6 bases and J lost 4 bases. CDR3 length: 17 amino acids. In nucleotides, the CDR3 is TGCGCCAGCAGAGTCGAGGACAGGGGGCGAGAAAGAGAGACCCAGTACTTC. It translates to CASRVEDRGRERETQYF.

This clone was recorded once. This chain joins TRBV5-6 and TRBJ1-1; D is ambiguous. This CDR3 is built from 13 residues. V was shortened by 4 bases and J by 5 bases, with 12 bases between the two germline ends. Germline V gene lookup returns CDR1 SGHDT and CDR2 YYEEEE. The CDR3 reads CASSLSESTEAFF. As DNA, the CDR3 is TGTGCCAGCAGCCTCTCGGAGAGTACTGAAGCTTTCTTT.

The chain joins TRBV4-1 to TRBJ2-7, with 10 nucleotides matching TRBD1. CDR3 length: 16 amino acids. Looked up from germline, CDR1 is MGHRA and CDR2 is YSYEKL. V was clipped by 3 bases and J by 0 bases; unmatched bases: 5. Here the CDR3 reads CASSHVGTGVSYEQYF. Here the CDR3 DNA reads TGCGCCAGCAGCCACGTAGGGACAGGGGTCTCCTACGAGCAGTACTTC.

CDR3 DNA sequence: TGTGCCAGCACCCCGCTCATGTCGGCCGCAGGAGGCTACACCTTC. It encodes CASTPLMSAAGGYTF. The chain joins TRBV7-9 to TRBJ1-2, with unresolved D. The germline gives CDR1 SEHNR, CDR2 FQNEAQ (reference sequence). The germline V and J ends were trimmed by 7 bases and 8 bases, with 23 bases remaining between them. The CDR3 length is 15 residues.

The V gene is TRBV7-9, the J gene TRBJ2-5; D is ambiguous. Trimming took off 1 base at V and 5 bases at J, with 11 bases between the two ends. The CDR3 runs 14 residues. Looked up from germline, CDR1 is SEHNR and CDR2 is FQNEAQ (reference sequence). As DNA, the CDR3 is TGTGCCAGCAGCTTAGTTGGCATCCCGGAGACCCAGTACTTC. Translating it yields CASSLVGIPETQYF.

The CDR3 protein is CASSFGGSSTDTQYF. The CDR3 DNA reads as TGTGCCAGCAGCTTCGGGGGATCTAGCACAGATACGCAGTATTTT. The chain uses TRBV7-6 and TRBJ2-3; D possibly corresponds to TRBD2 (6 bases). The CDR3 extends over 15 amino acids. V lost 3 bases and J lost 0, with 10 bases in between. The germline gives CDR1 SGHVS, CDR2 FNYEAQ. The variable domain in full, completed from reference TRBV7-6 and TRBJ2-3, reads GAGVSQSPRYKVTKRGQDVALRCDPISGHVSLYWYRQALGQGPEFLTYFNYEAQQDKSGLPNDRFSAERPEGSISTLTIQRTEQRDSAMYRCASSFGGSSTDTQYFGPGTRLTVL.

This sequence joins TRBV19 and TRBJ1-2, with a weak D call TRBD1 (5 bases). V gave up 0 bases and J gave up 8 bases, with 10 bases separating them. This CDR3 comprises 13 residues. Germline CDR1 and CDR2: LNHDA and SQIVND (reference sequence). CDR3 in amino acids: CASSIDRDFGYTF. The CDR3 nucleotides read TGTGCCAGTAGTATAGACAGGGACTTCGGCTACACCTTC.

The chain combines TRBV28 with TRBJ1-1; 7 nucleotides match TRBD1. The ends lost 6 bases at V and 6 bases at J; junction bases unmatched: 7. The germline V gene has CDR1 MDHEN and CDR2 SYDVKM. The CDR3 is 13 amino acids. For the CDR3, the DNA is TGTGCCAGCAGAATTACAGGGGACGCTGAAGCTTTCTTT. It yields the protein CASRITGDAEAFF.

V and J are TRBV2 and TRBJ2-3; 11 bases map to TRBD1. Germline CDR1 SNHLY, CDR2 FYNNEI. This CDR3 is built from 15 residues. The V gene end was trimmed by 4 bases and the J gene end by 6 bases; junction bases not matched to a gene: 6. The CDR3 reads CASSGGQGGSDTQYF. The CDR3 coding sequence is TGTGCCAGCAGTGGGGGACAGGGGGGTTCGGATACGCAGTATTTT.

The V call is TRBV5-4, the J call TRBJ2-1; 10 nucleotides line up with TRBD1. Unmatched junction bases numbered 6, after V lost 4 bases and J lost 14 bases. The CDR3 is 12 residues long. The V gene's germline CDR1 is SGHNT and CDR2 YYREEE (reference sequence). The DNA of the CDR3 is TGTGCCAGCAGCAAATCCGGGACAGGGGAGTTCTTC. Its translation is CASSKSGTGEFF. Using reference TRBV5-4 and TRBJ2-1 for the parts outside the CDR3, the full variable domain is ETGVTQSPTHLIKTRGQQVTLRCSSQSGHNTVSWYQQALGQGPQFIFQYYREEENGRGNFPPRFSGLQFPNYSSELNVNALELDDSALYLCASSKSGTGEFFGPGTRLTVL.